These T cell receptor beta chains were read from a single sample in a study of human versus mouse CDR3 diversity and MHC coevolution. Assay used: immunoSEQ multiplex PCR; TCRdb lists only in-frame clones, some missing. This table holds tens of thousands of clones, 85% to 95% found once. Sequenced input: naive CD4+ T cells from blood. These receptors were obtained from a person between 60 and 70 years old in good health. Both conserved end residues are part of each CDR3. Each record gives: V gene, clone size, J gene, D gene, CDR3 protein, CDR3 DNA. D genes are given only for firm matches. Not every row has a clone size; where given, it reads once, few, many or a size class.

>TRBV7-3|.|TRBJ1-3|.
CASSPTGSGNTIYF
TGTGCCAGCAGCCCGACTGGATCTGGAAACACCATATATTTT
>TRBV6-6|.|TRBJ1-5|.
CASHAGDQPQHF
TGTGCCAGCCACGCTGGAGACCAGCCCCAGCATTTT
>TRBV10-3|.|TRBJ2-1|.
CAISEERSTYNEQFF
TGTGCCATCAGTGAGGAGCGGTCAACCTACAATGAGCAGTTCTTC
>TRBV4-1|.|TRBJ1-2|TRBD1
CASSQQGQWNYGYTF
TGCGCCAGCAGCCAACAGGGACAGTGGAACTATGGCTACACCTTC
>TRBV5-1|.|TRBJ1-4|TRBD1
CASSGGTGLATNEKLFF
TGCGCCAGCAGTGGGGGGACAGGCCTTGCAACTAATGAAAAACTGTTTTTT
>TRBV9|.|TRBJ2-1|TRBD2
CASSFSRKGGLAGGRDEQFF
TGTGCCAGCAGCTTTAGTAGAAAGGGGGGACTAGCGGGAGGGCGGGATGAGCAGTTCTTC
>TRBV6-5|.|TRBJ1-5|TRBD1
CASRPGQGGQPQHF
TGTGCCAGCAGGCCGGGACAGGGTGGTCAGCCCCAGCATTTT
>TRBV5-4|.|TRBJ1-2|TRBD1
CASSLPGQYGYTF
TGTGCCAGCAGCTTGCCGGGACAGTATGGCTACACCTTC
>TRBV5-1|.|TRBJ1-1|TRBD1
CASSLAVRGRTEAFF
TGCGCCAGCAGCTTGGCAGTCAGGGGGCGGACTGAAGCTTTCTTT
>TRBV5-5|once|TRBJ2-7|TRBD2
CASSFGGSPYEQYF
TGTGCCAGCAGCTTTGGCGGGAGCCCCTACGAGCAGTACTTC
>TRBV19|.|TRBJ1-2|TRBD1
CASSPTGNYGYTF
TGTGCCAGTAGTCCGACAGGGAACTATGGCTACACCTTC
>TRBV7-3|.|TRBJ2-5|TRBD2
CASSVTSGSTETQYF
TGTGCCAGCAGCGTCACTAGCGGGAGTACGGAGACCCAGTACTTC
>TRBV7-2|.|TRBJ2-7|TRBD2
CASSLEASGLSYEQYF
TGTGCCAGCAGCTTAGAGGCTAGCGGGCTCTCCTACGAGCAGTACTTC
>TRBV29-1|.|TRBJ1-2|TRBD1
CSVYGQGRYGYTF
TGCAGCGTTTATGGACAGGGAAGGTATGGCTACACCTTC
>TRBV19|.|TRBJ2-7|TRBD2
CASSLGGAGAYEQYF
TGTGCCAGTAGCCTTGGGGGAGCGGGAGCCTACGAGCAGTACTTC
>TRBV7-3|once|TRBJ1-1|TRBD1
CASSPRQGTHEAFF
TGTGCCAGCAGCCCACGACAGGGCACGCACGAAGCTTTCTTT
>TRBV7-8|once|TRBJ2-5|.
CASSLDRETQYF
TGTGCCAGCAGCTTAGACAGAGAGACCCAGTACTTC
>TRBV12-1|.|TRBJ2-1|.
CASSSPWLAGGPAQFF
TGTGCCAGCAGCTCACCTTGGCTAGCGGGAGGGCCGGCGCAGTTCTTC
>TRBV4-2|.|TRBJ1-6|.
CASSQDRQADSPLHF
TGTGCCAGCAGCCAAGATCGGCAGGCCGATTCACCCCTCCACTTT
>TRBV7-3|.|TRBJ2-1|TRBD2
CASSPDGTSGRGEQFF
TGTGCCAGCAGCCCGGACGGGACTAGCGGGAGGGGTGAGCAGTTCTTC
>TRBV6-5|.|TRBJ1-2|.
CASSEYRVAYGYTF
TGTGCCAGCAGTGAATACAGGGTAGCCTATGGCTACACCTTC
>TRBV15|.|TRBJ1-6|.
CATSSNPRGENSPLHF
TGTGCCACCAGCAGTAACCCTCGCGGAGAAAATTCACCCCTCCACTTT
>TRBV9|.|TRBJ2-2|TRBD1
CASSRTGQNTGELFF
TGTGCCAGCAGCCGGACAGGGCAGAACACCGGGGAGCTGTTTTTT
>TRBV9|.|TRBJ2-3|.
CASSGTEYTDTQYF
TGTGCCAGCAGTGGCACAGAATACACAGATACGCAGTATTTT
>TRBV30|.|TRBJ1-3|.
CAWSRGTGNTIYF
TGTGCCTGGAGCCGAGGAACTGGAAACACCATATATTTT
>TRBV10-3|.|TRBJ1-2|.
CAISSNSGEGYTF
TGTGCCATCAGTTCGAATTCAGGGGAGGGCTACACCTTC
>TRBV5-1|.|TRBJ2-3|.
CASSLDTLPGTDTQYF
TGCGCCAGCAGCTTGGACACCCTCCCAGGCACAGATACGCAGTATTTT
>TRBV19|.|TRBJ1-4|.
CASGFANEKLFF
TGTGCCAGCGGTTTTGCTAATGAAAAACTGTTTTTT
>TRBV5-1|.|TRBJ2-3|.
CASSPREGTDTQYF
TGCGCCAGCAGCCCCAGGGAGGGCACAGATACGCAGTATTTT
>TRBV7-2|.|TRBJ1-2|TRBD1
CASSATGGSYGYTF
TGTGCCAGCAGCGCGACAGGGGGAAGCTATGGCTACACCTTC
>TRBV6-1|once|TRBJ1-1|.
CASSGGTFTEAFF
TGTGCCAGCAGTGGAGGGACATTCACTGAAGCTTTCTTT
>TRBV2|.|TRBJ1-2|.
CASRRGAGYGYTF
TGTGCCAGCAGGCGGGGGGCCGGGTATGGCTACACCTTC
>TRBV18|.|TRBJ1-3|.
CASSRAAQSGNTIYF
TGTGCCAGCTCACGGGCAGCTCAGAGTGGAAACACCATATATTTT
>TRBV7-2|.|TRBJ1-2|.
CASSFSPTPRREAKGYTF
TGTGCCAGCAGCTTCTCCCCCACCCCCCGCAGGGAGGCGAAGGGCTACACCTTC
>TRBV19|.|TRBJ1-5|TRBD1
CASTLGQGGRQPQHF
TGTGCCAGCACCCTGGGACAGGGGGGGAGACAGCCCCAGCATTTT
>TRBV9|.|TRBJ2-3|TRBD2
CASSVGPSGNTDTQYF
TGTGCCAGCAGCGTAGGTCCTAGCGGAAACACAGATACGCAGTATTTT
>TRBV6-5|.|TRBJ2-1|TRBD2
CAGSRPGTRGNEQFF
TGTGCCGGCAGCCGCCCCGGGACTAGGGGTAATGAGCAGTTCTTC
>TRBV11-1|.|TRBJ1-1|.
CASSLGGGEDTEAFF
TGTGCCAGCAGCTTAGGAGGCGGGGAAGACACTGAAGCTTTCTTT
>TRBV6-5|.|TRBJ1-2|.
CASSSTTGGGYTF
TGTGCCAGCAGTTCCACTACGGGAGGGGGCTACACCTTC
>TRBV5-1|once|TRBJ2-3|TRBD2
CASRPTADLAGGGTDTQYF
TGCGCCAGCAGACCGACGGCAGACCTAGCGGGAGGGGGCACAGATACGCAGTATTTT